These 14 T cell receptor beta chains came from one sample sequenced in a study of blood T cells in healthy people across ages. It was with a sample-barcoded 5' primer and a J-beta primer mix that a second PCR of about 6 to 11 cycles was run. TCRdb recomputed calls from the 5' RACE reads with MiXCR, one row per CDR3 protein. The sample contains 750,000 to 950,000 distinct CDR3 sequences, 25% to 35% of which appear only once. These same data were also listed under a study on T cells of mothers and their children.

Material: blood. The receptor set was obtained from a woman aged 40 to 50 in good health.

This clonotype was detected only a few times. The chain recombines TRBV30 with TRBJ1-2, with TRBD1 as a possible D gene (5 bases). V dropped 4 bases and J dropped 8 bases, with 20 bases sitting between them. This CDR3 has 14 amino acids. The germline CDR1 and CDR2 sequences are GTSNPN and SVGIG (reference sequence). The chain's CDR3 is CAWIPPQGLGGYTF. The CDR3 nucleotides are TGTGCCTGGATCCCACCCCAGGGTTTGGGAGGCTACACCTTC.

This clonotype has ten or more counts. The CDR3 region is CASMRGPSYNEQFF. CDR3 DNA: TGTGCCAGTATGCGGGGTCCGTCCTACAATGAGCAGTTCTTC. V and J are TRBV19 and TRBJ2-1; TRBD2 might be the D (6 bases). Trimming took off 7 bases at V and 1 base at J, with 11 bases between the two ends. Germline V CDR1 and CDR2: LNHDA, SQIVND (reference sequence). The CDR3 extends over 14 amino acids.

V and J are TRBV28 and TRBJ2-4; D ambiguous. Per the germline V gene, CDR1 is MDHEN and CDR2 is SYDVKM. CDR3 length: 13 residues. V was trimmed by 6 bases and J by 6 bases, leaving 12 bases between them. The CDR3 sequence is CASRFMGGNIQYF. The CDR3 nucleotides read TGTGCCAGCAGGTTTATGGGCGGAAACATTCAGTACTTC.

As concerns this clonotype: Being one base from a much bigger clone, this may be a read error. This CDR3 is missing its conserved last phenylalanine or tryptophan, likely due to a read error. The V gene is TRBV29-1, the J gene TRBJ1-1, with a possible D match to TRBD1 (6 bases). The CDR3 sequence is 13 residues long. The ends were cut back, 3 bases at V and 5 bases at J, with 13 bases in the middle. Germline V CDR1 and CDR2: SQVTM, ANQGSEA. The CDR3 is CSVEQGQVTEAFC. The CDR3 nucleotides read TGCAGCGTTGAGCAGGGGCAGGTGACTGAAGCTTTCTGT.

V is TRBV6-6 and J is TRBJ2-1; 7 bases map to TRBD1. Germline CDR1 reads MNHNY; CDR2 reads SVGAGI (reference sequence). The CDR3 spans 13 residues. Trimming cost V 7 bases and J 10 bases; bases outside gene matches: 10. CDR3 coding DNA: TGTGCCAGCACCACTCCAACAGGGGAGGAGCAGTTCTTC. Amino acids: CASTTPTGEEQFF.

This clonotype turned up a few times. This chain links TRBV7-2 with TRBJ2-1; D perhaps matches TRBD1 (7 bases). CDR3 length equals 14 residues. CDR1 is SGHTA, CDR2 FQGNSA, per germline. V lost 3 bases and J lost 6, with 12 bases in between. The chain's CDR3 is CASSFQGGINEQFF. The CDR3 DNA reads as TGTGCCAGCAGCTTTCAGGGGGGAATCAATGAGCAGTTCTTC.

Only a few counts were recorded for this clonotype. This chain uses TRBV12-3 or TRBV12-4 with TRBJ2-1; no clear D gene. CDR3 size: 14 residues. Trimming took off 7 bases at V and 1 base at J, with 11 bases between the two ends. The DNA for the CDR3 is TGTGCCAGCACATATGGGGATTCCTACAATGAGCAGTTCTTC. This sequence encodes CASTYGDSYNEQFF.

Worth noting for this clonotype: It may be a read error: a sequence one base away is much more abundant. The gene calls are TRBV7-3 and TRBJ2-4; D is possibly TRBD2 (5 bases). The DNA end favors TRBJ2-7, so the J call may be wrong. The CDR3 is 15 amino acids. Germline-derived CDR1 and CDR2 are SGHTA and FQGTGA. DNA of the CDR3: TGTGCCAGCAACTTAACGGTGTCCGGGGTGAGCGAGCAGTACTTC. The encoded protein is CASNLTVSGVSEQYF.

The chain combines TRBV24-1 with TRBJ1-5, with D possibly TRBD1 on 5 matching bases. V gave up 9 bases and J gave up 1 base, with 12 bases separating them. The length of the CDR3 is 14 residues. The V gene's germline CDR1 is KGHDR and CDR2 SFDVKD. The chain's CDR3 is CATEEGTSNQPQHF. For the CDR3, the DNA is TGTGCCACCGAGGAAGGGACGAGCAATCAGCCCCAGCATTTT.

This clonotype was detected ten times or more. The genes are TRBV27 and TRBJ2-7, with no clear D. The V gene's germline CDR1 is MNHEY and CDR2 SMNVEV (reference sequence). V lost 0 bases and J 3 bases, leaving 12 bases between the germline ends. This CDR3 region has 15 residues. The CDR3 sequence is CASSLSLLTSYEQYF. Here the CDR3 DNA reads TGTGCCAGCAGTTTATCCCTACTTACCAGCTACGAGCAGTACTTC.

This chain uses TRBV6-1 with TRBJ2-2, with 10 bases lining up with TRBD2. The CDR3 covers 16 residues. CDR1 and CDR2 (germline): MNHNS, SASEGT. Trimming removed 5 bases from V and 1 base from J; junction bases left unmatched: 4. DNA of the CDR3: TGTGCCAGCAGTATAGGACTAGCGGTGAACACCGGGGAGCTGTTTTTT. Its protein product is CASSIGLAVNTGELFF.

The chain is built from TRBV11-2 and TRBJ2-5; 7 bases fit TRBD1. Germline lookup yields CDR1 SGHAT and CDR2 FQNNGV. This CDR3 spans 15 amino acids. The ends lost 5 bases at V and 2 bases at J; junction bases unmatched: 8. The DNA of the CDR3 is TGTGCCAGCAGCGCCGGGACAGCGCAACAAGAGACCCAGTACTTC. It translates to CASSAGTAQQETQYF.

The chain is built from TRBV3-1 and TRBJ1-1, with a possible D match to TRBD1 (5 bases). The CDR3 contains 16 residues. V dropped 3 bases and J dropped 2 bases, with 16 bases sitting between them. Per germline, CDR1 LGHDT and CDR2 YNNKEL (reference sequence). The chain's CDR3 is CASSQGHTTFNTEAFF. The CDR3 DNA is TGTGCCAGCAGCCAGGGGCATACGACATTTAACACTGAAGCTTTCTTT.

V usage is TRBV28 and J usage is TRBJ1-2; 9 bases agree with TRBD1. The V and J ends lost 6 bases and 5 bases, in that order; junction bases with no gene match: 16. Germline V gene lookup returns CDR1 MDHEN and CDR2 SYDVKM. CDR3 length: 17 residues. As DNA, the CDR3 is TGTGCCAGCAGCTTGGCCGGGACAGGGAGGAGAGGGTATGGCTACACCTTC. It encodes CASSLAGTGRRGYGYTF.